This record looks at one T cell receptor beta chain sequence and its context. Its target is not known. Sequencing was performed with immunoSEQ multiplex PCR; in TCRdb, only in-frame clones are kept and a portion is missing. The sample carries around 120,000 clones, about 90% recorded once. This record belongs to a study of T cell responses to AZD1222 COVID-19 vaccine. Study in general: Pooled together were second doses at about 4 or about 12 weeks.

Study observations and caveats: AZD1222 recipients seropositive at baseline numbered only five to seven. There were vaccine-associated CD4 TCRs across spike, dominant at 160-218 and 743-854.

The source is an adult in good health. Sample: peripheral blood, taken on day 0 of AZD1222 vaccination.

CDR3 DNA: TGTGCCATCAGTCAGCAGGGTCATGGCTACACCTTC. Its translation is CAISQQGHGYTF. The J gene is TRBJ1-2, the V gene TRBV10-3; weak D call: TRBD1 (5 bases). The CDR3 runs to 12 residues. V lost 5 bases, J lost 6 bases, and 10 bases lay in between. CDR1 is ENHRY, CDR2 SYGVKD, per germline.